The clone carrying this T cell receptor (beta chain) was detected only once. Its specificity is not known. Per germline, CDR1 MNHEY and CDR2 SVGAGI. The length of the CDR3 is 15 residues. V lost 5 bases, J lost 5 bases, and 8 bases stayed unmatched. The data stem from a study of shared clonotypes between healthy human individuals. Points from the study as a whole: Across a handful of donors, naive CD4 shared roughly 5.1%, naive CD8 3.5% to 4%, memory CD4 more than 2%, memory CD8 0.4% to 0.5%.

Assay used: immunoSEQ multiplex PCR; TCRdb lists only in-frame clones, some missing. The table shows some 2,400,000 clones, with approximately 95% occurring only once. The chain is built from TRBV6-5 and TRBJ1-1; 10 nucleotides agree with TRBD1. The sequence came from a man younger than 35 in good health. The sample was naive CD4+ T cells sorted from blood. Subset noted: CD45RA+ positively selected. CDR3 amino acids: CASSIRTGGLTEAFF. The CDR3 DNA reads as TGTGCCAGCAGTATACGGACAGGGGGTCTAACTGAAGCTTTCTTT.